The 11 T cell receptor beta chains below all came from one sample that was sequenced in a study of T cell repertoires in cytomegalovirus infection (dated by TCRdb to between 2019 and 2020). Their cognate antigens are unknown. Reads for this sample came from an Illumina HiSeq 1500. The public reads were run again by TCRdb, first through fastp at Q25 and then through MiXCR, and only productive beta chains were kept. Each CDR3 protein gets just one entry, which takes the most common genes and DNA from the rows behind it. The sample includes 650,000 to 900,000 distinct CDR3 sequences, with approximately 32% observed a single time. Approximately 13% of the sample comes from the top ten. According to the study, the label for this sample's treatment or condition signals: in vitro stimulation with specific CMV peptide epitopes to enrich CMV-specific T cells. This sample comprised cultured CD8+ T cells from PBMCs, obtained from culture after CMV antigen stimulation. These receptors all stem from a human donor in good health (CMV status not recorded). Some clones in this sample may be carry-over from other donors' samples.

The chain is built from TRBV27 and TRBJ1-1; D remains unclear. The V end was cut by 4 bases, the J end by 3 bases, with 12 bases between. The V gene's germline CDR1 is MNHEY and CDR2 SMNVEV (reference sequence). This CDR3 has 14 residues. CDR3 protein: CASSWGSVDTEAFF. The CDR3 coding sequence is TGTGCCAGCAGTTGGGGTTCTGTGGACACTGAAGCTTTCTTT.

This clonotype was counted between two and nine times. This chain connects TRBV10-3 to TRBJ1-1, with D maybe TRBD1 (5 bases). V gave up 1 base and J gave up 0 bases, with 12 bases separating them. This CDR3 spans 16 amino acids. Per the germline V gene, CDR1 is ENHRY and CDR2 is SYGVKD. CDR3 residues: CAISEYYSGMNTEAFF. For the CDR3, the DNA is TGTGCCATCAGTGAGTACTACTCAGGGATGAACACTGAAGCTTTCTTT.

This clonotype has ten or more counts. The CDR3 reads CASSPREVDGYTF. The DNA for the CDR3 is TGTGCCAGCAGCCCTAGGGAAGTCGATGGCTACACCTTC. The V and J genes are TRBV7-9 and TRBJ1-2; D is uncertain. Germline lookup yields CDR1 SEHNR and CDR2 FQNEAQ (reference sequence). The CDR3 totals 13 residues. Trimming removed 5 bases at V and 6 bases at J, with 13 bases between. Based on the CDR3 plus reference TRBV7-9 and TRBJ1-2, the full variable domain is DTGVSQNPRHKITKRGQNVTFRCDPISEHNRLYWYRQTLGQGPEFLTYFQNEAQLEKSRLLSDRFSAERPKGSFSTLEIQRTEQGDSAMYLCASSPREVDGYTFGSGTRLTVV.

The sample holds a few counts of this clonotype. This chain uses TRBV27 with TRBJ2-1; no clear D gene. The V gene's germline CDR1 is MNHEY and CDR2 SMNVEV (reference sequence). Trimming took 8 bases from V and 7 from J, leaving 12 bases between them. The length of the CDR3 is 12 residues. The CDR3 coding sequence is TGTGCCAGCGGCAATAACGGTAATGAGCAGTTCTTC. Its protein is CASGNNGNEQFF.

The V and J genes are TRBV2 and TRBJ1-2, with a tentative D call TRBD1 (5 bases). The CDR3 is 14 residues long. Trimming removed 3 bases from V and 2 bases from J, with 10 bases in between. Germline CDR1 is SNHLY and CDR2 is FYNNEI. CDR3 sequence: CASSDEDKNYGYTF. The CDR3 bases are TGTGCCAGCAGTGACGAGGACAAGAACTATGGCTACACCTTC.

This rearrangement joins TRBV6-1 to TRBJ1-5; D remains unclear. Germline CDR1 MNHNS, CDR2 SASEGT. This CDR3 is built from 17 residues. V was pared by 10 bases and J by 1 base, with 23 bases between. In nucleotides, the CDR3 is TGTGCCATCGAAGCCGGGCTCCTGGGGTTAAGCAATCAGCCCCAGCATTTT. Protein sequence: CAIEAGLLGLSNQPQHF.

As regards this clonotype: A read error may produce the germline difference seen at one junction end. V usage is TRBV7-6 and J usage is TRBJ1-1; D is undetermined. Germline CDR1 reads SGHVS; CDR2 reads FNYEAQ. This CDR3 spans 13 amino acids. CDR3 nucleotide sequence: TGTGCCTGCAGCCAACGGGAGGCCACTGAAGCTTTCTTT. This codes for CACSQREATEAFF.

V and J are TRBV20-1 and TRBJ2-7; 9 bases fit TRBD2. Germline trimming cut 0 bases from V and 4 bases from J; bases unmatched to any gene: 7. The CDR3 is 15 amino acids. CDR1 DFQATT and CDR2 SNEGSKA come from the germline V gene (reference sequence). CDR3 sequence: CSARDSLAGRYEQYV. CDR3 sequence (DNA): TGCAGTGCTAGAGATTCCCTAGCGGGGAGATACGAGCAGTACGTC.

The CDR3 loop reads CASSLMGGDTEAFF. CDR3 in DNA: TGTGCCAGCAGCTTAATGGGCGGAGACACTGAAGCTTTCTTT. This chain uses TRBV7-8 with TRBJ1-1; D gene ambiguous. The length of the CDR3 is 14 residues. CDR1 SGHVS and CDR2 FQNEAQ come from the germline V gene. Trimming removed 2 bases at V and 3 bases at J, with 10 bases between.

This clonotype was picked up a small number of times. The chain uses TRBV27 and TRBJ2-3, with 8 bases identical to TRBD1. Per the germline V gene, CDR1 is MNHEY and CDR2 is SMNVEV (reference sequence). V trimming: 6 bases; J trimming: 0 bases; junction bases outside the gene matches: 11. The CDR3 loop spans 17 amino acids. DNA of the CDR3: TGTGCCAGCAGGCGAATTACAGGGGGATCTAGCACAGATACGCAGTATTTT. Protein: CASRRITGGSSTDTQYF.

This clonotype was counted only a few times. The chain is built from TRBV6-6 and TRBJ2-1; 11 positions match TRBD2. Germline CDR1 reads MNHNY; CDR2 reads SVGAGI (reference sequence). The CDR3 loop spans 17 amino acids. Trimming at V came to 0 bases and at J to 4 bases, leaving 5 bases not matched to a gene. CDR3 protein: CASSYSVLAGGYNEQFF. In DNA, the CDR3 is TGTGCCAGCAGTTACTCGGTTCTAGCGGGGGGTTACAATGAGCAGTTCTTC.